This T cell receptor beta chain was recorded in a study of blood T cell repertoires in COVID-19. Whole-study context: The United States, Italy and Spain supplied acute and convalescent COVID-19 samples. The analysed material was cDNA or gDNA that came from T cells, B-cell-depleted T cells, or PBMCs.

From germline, CDR1 is SGHTA and CDR2 FQGNSA. CDR3 length: 12 residues. Germline trimming cut 5 bases from V and 7 bases from J; bases unmatched to any gene: 4. Original processing notes: Scientists estimated how many nucleated cells there were by amplifying reference gene primers. This table comes from immunoSEQ multiplex PCR, and its TCRdb copy is limited to in-frame clones, with some not included. V and J calls and clone size are given by that table; D and trimming were obtained from the DNA. The table includes around 100,000 clones, roughly 87% detected once. The clonotype originates from a man between 45 and 60 years old with active COVID-19. Sequencing input: peripheral blood. J is TRBJ2-7 and V is TRBV7-2; 8 nucleotides align to TRBD2. CDR3 in DNA: TGTGCCAGCAGCCGGGGGGGGTATGAGCAGTACTTC. It specifies CASSRGGYEQYF.